This is a list of T cell receptor beta chains from one sample in a study of T-cell memory formation after mild COVID-19. TCRdb re-analysed the 5' RACE reads in MiXCR, keeping a single row per CDR3 protein. The sample includes some 290,000 distinct CDR3 sequences, about 17% of them seen just once. What was sequenced was PBMCs or a T cell subset sorted from them (not recorded which). Receptor source: a young man who had mild COVID-19 (a few samples of this study predate the infection). Cell type and time point are not known. Each CDR3 is given with its conserved first and last residue. A D gene is named only where the DNA matches it firmly. A row's size may be missing; if present it is once, few, many or a size class.

V gene	D gene	clone size	CDR3 protein
TRBV5-5	.	.	CASSSTVQNTGELFF
TRBV12-3/TRBV12-4	TRBD1	.	CASSAWTGASGANVLTF
TRBV4-3	TRBD1	few	CASSHYRDRGLYEQYF
TRBV7-7	TRBD2	.	CASSRTSVGELFF
TRBV11-3	.	few	CASNSQPVIGEEETQYF
TRBV7-9	.	few	CASSSPPGHITEAFF
TRBV29-1	.	few	CSVEGGPNTDTQYF
TRBV7-9	TRBD1	.	CASSLALGQGRNGYTF
TRBV7-2	TRBD2	.	CASSPSVRGLAGLLRTQYF
TRBV7-3	.	.	CASSLRGTLADTQYF
TRBV7-2	TRBD2	.	CASSFQGLAGEETQYF
TRBV20-1	.	.	CSARSSGFSNSPLHF
TRBV5-1	.	many	CASSLEVQVYNEQFF
TRBV4-3	.	.	CASSLGGGLPYGYTF
TRBV4-1	TRBD1	few	CASSQRTGVGNTIYF
TRBV12-3/TRBV12-4	TRBD1	few	CASSSRGVAEAFF
TRBV7-9	TRBD2	once	CASSSYRTSGNNEQFF